Each of the 3 T cell receptor beta chains below was sequenced from the same sample in a study of T cell responses to AZD1222 COVID-19 vaccine. Generated by immunoSEQ multiplex PCR, the TCRdb table keeps only in-frame clones and is missing some. The sample lists roughly 180,000 clones, approximately 94% seen once, with 0.64% in the top ten. Source: peripheral blood, taken on day 0 of AZD1222 vaccination. These receptors were obtained from an adult in good health.

This chain uses TRBV10-3 with TRBJ1-4; 8 positions agree with TRBD1. The trim removed 4 bases at V and 7 bases at J, leaving 2 bases unmatched. Germline V gene data show CDR1 as ENHRY and CDR2 as SYGVKD. The CDR3 covers 13 residues. Here the CDR3 DNA reads TGTGCCATCAGTGTAGGACAGGGTGAAAAACTGTTTTTT. Translating it yields CAISVGQGEKLFF.

This rearrangement joins TRBV3-1 (or the pseudogene TRBV3-2) to TRBJ1-1; D unclear. There are 14 residues in the CDR3. CDR1 and CDR2 from the germline V gene are LGHDT and YNNKEL (reference sequence). Trimming cost V 0 bases and J 7 bases, with 12 bases left between them. The CDR3 reads CASSQDMGTFEAFF. In nucleotides, the CDR3 is TGTGCCAGCAGCCAAGATATGGGAACATTTGAAGCTTTCTTT.

This chain links TRBV6-5 with TRBJ1-5, with 9 bases identical to TRBD1. Trimming cost V 4 bases and J 6 bases; bases outside gene matches: 7. The CDR3 runs to 15 residues. Germline lookup yields CDR1 MNHEY and CDR2 SVGAGI. CDR3 coding DNA: TGTGCCAGCAGTTCCCGGGACAGGGTTGGTCAGCCCCAGCATTTT. Amino acid sequence: CASSSRDRVGQPQHF.